This is a list of T cell receptor beta chains from one sample in a study of T-cell memory formation after mild COVID-19. From the 5' RACE reads, TCRdb called clonotypes with MiXCR, one entry per CDR3 protein. The data show 300,000 to 400,000 distinct CDR3 sequences, roughly 21% seen once. Sample: PBMCs or a T cell subset sorted from them (not recorded which). These TCRs come from an adult woman who had mild COVID-19 (a few samples of this study predate the infection). Cell type and time point are not known. The CDR3 runs from the conserved cysteine through the conserved F or W. Each record gives: J gene, V gene, clone size, CDR3 protein. Clone size is given for some rows only: seen once, a few or many times, or a class if the clone is expanded.

j_gene: TRBJ2-7
v_gene: TRBV5-1
abundance: once
CDR3aa: CASSPPGQGVSPSYEQYF

j_gene: TRBJ2-7
v_gene: TRBV10-3
abundance: few
CDR3aa: CAISGLAGGTSEQYF

j_gene: TRBJ2-2
v_gene: TRBV12-3/TRBV12-4
abundance: NA
CDR3aa: CASSLGTARTGGELFF

j_gene: TRBJ1-2
v_gene: TRBV30
abundance: NA
CDR3aa: CAWSFFVGNYGYTF

j_gene: TRBJ2-6
v_gene: TRBV6-6
abundance: few
CDR3aa: CASRRWGANVLTF

j_gene: TRBJ2-3
v_gene: TRBV20-1
abundance: NA
CDR3aa: CSARAGQGRDTQYF

j_gene: TRBJ2-2
v_gene: TRBV24-1
abundance: few
CDR3aa: CATSPRPGGTGELFF

j_gene: TRBJ2-7
v_gene: TRBV4-1
abundance: NA
CDR3aa: CASSQDSSSYEQYF

j_gene: TRBJ1-5
v_gene: TRBV18
abundance: NA
CDR3aa: CASSPGGTGAQPQHF

j_gene: TRBJ2-3
v_gene: TRBV10-3
abundance: few
CDR3aa: CAIGRGEGTTDTQYF

j_gene: TRBJ1-5
v_gene: TRBV7-6
abundance: NA
CDR3aa: CASSLSWNQPQHF

j_gene: TRBJ2-5
v_gene: TRBV7-6
abundance: NA
CDR3aa: CASSLVGSGRETQYF

j_gene: TRBJ2-7
v_gene: TRBV29-1
abundance: NA
CDR3aa: CSVAGPRTYEQYF

j_gene: TRBJ2-1
v_gene: TRBV4-2
abundance: few
CDR3aa: CASSQETSGRDHEQFF

j_gene: TRBJ2-1
v_gene: TRBV5-1
abundance: many
CDR3aa: CASRSGLAGGNEQFF

j_gene: TRBJ1-5
v_gene: TRBV5-6
abundance: few
CDR3aa: CASSLGTEYSNQPQHF

j_gene: TRBJ1-4
v_gene: TRBV5-1
abundance: NA
CDR3aa: CASSFQGADEKLFF